Described below is a single T cell receptor (beta chain) sequence and its context. The sample originates from a study of cytomegalovirus exposure and HLA in healthy donors. Study at large: The study placed around 85% of its approximately 400 genotyped donors in the Caucasian-associated ancestry cluster.

CDR1 SQVTM and CDR2 ANQGSEA come from the germline V gene. CDR3 length: 12 amino acids. With 5 bases removed from V and 0 bases from J, the gap between germline ends came to 7 bases. PCR employed 60 Vbeta and 13 Jbeta primers. The repertoire was sequenced with immunoSEQ multiplex PCR; TCRdb's copy has only in-frame clones and lacks some. The table records 100,000 to 150,000 clones, roughly 77% of them present only once. The sequenced sample consisted of PBMCs. V usage is TRBV29-1 and J usage is TRBJ2-5; a possible D gene is TRBD2 (5 bases). The sequence came from a woman aged 25 to 39 in good health and CMV-seronegative. The CDR3 bases are TGCAGCGTTACGGACTACCAAGAGACCCAGTACTTC. This encodes CSVTDYQETQYF. The variable domain in full, with the rest retrieved from reference TRBV29-1 and TRBJ2-5, is SAVISQKPSRDICQRGTSLTIQCQVDSQVTMMFWYRQQPGQSLTLIATANQGSEATYESGFVIDKFPISRPNLTFSTLTVSNMSPEDSSIYLCSVTDYQETQYFGPGTRLLVL.